The entry that follows covers one TCR beta chain sequence. Its antigen is currently not known. No per-base quality is available; no much larger clone lies one base away. The sample is drawn from a study of regulatory T cells in long-lasting Graves disease (dated by TCRdb to the early 2020s). Notes on the research overall: In the newly diagnosed Graves' disease group, patients had been taking antithyroid drugs for less than 3 months. The study was registered as a clinical trial and conducted in China. TCR sequencing covered 13 persistent and roughly 20 newly diagnosed Graves' disease patients, some 35 samples in total. Patients with persistent Graves' disease were compared with patients with newly diagnosed Graves' disease using TCR sequencing and RNA sequencing of peripheral blood. Study-level results and caveats: The study examined only peripheral blood because the primary lesion, thyroid tissue, could not be accessed. Persistent disease showed preferential use of TRBV28, TRBJ1-2 and TRBJ2-5, whereas newly diagnosed disease favored TRBV20-1 and TRBJ2-1. Sequencing and analysis were limited to the TCR beta chain. The authors acknowledged the small sample size as a limitation that may reduce accuracy. Persistent patients shared more public clonotypes among themselves (around 3,000) than newly diagnosed patients did (more than 950). Persistent Graves' disease patients showed lower TCR Shannon entropy and fewer highly expanded clones than newly diagnosed patients, suggesting clonal expansion.

Receptor amplification or capture employed multiplex PCR. Sequencing took place on an Illumina HiSeq 4000. To build TCR beta libraries, CDR3 regions were amplified by Arm-PCR using iRepertoire HTBI primers. Before sequencing, the PCR products underwent gel purification. The source study handled its data this way. A total of around 59 TRBV and 14 TRBJ segments were identified across samples and were used for gene usage analysis of CDR3 amino acid clonotypes. COPE and FqMerger were used to merge filtered high-quality paired reads into contigs. BLAST was used to align contigs to IMGT TRBV, TRBD and TRBJ reference genes, with CDR3 defined following IMGT. Clonotypes above 0.1% frequency were classified as highly expanded clones. Shannon entropy was used to measure repertoire diversity, and the Gini coefficient was used to measure V-J evenness. Clonotypes shared by more than one individual were considered public. The public reads were reanalyzed by TCRdb: fastp trimming at Q25, MiXCR alignment, in-frame beta chains only. Each entry is one CDR3 protein sequence, shown with its most common DNA and genes. These V and J calls derive from TCRdb rather than the authors' analysis. For this sample the table gives 500,000 to 700,000 distinct CDR3 sequences, of which around 17% were detected only once. The ten largest clones represent approximately 18% of the sample.

CDR3 length: 15 amino acids, cysteine to phenylalanine. The DNA shown is the 45-base CDR3, in frame from base 1. The germline V gene specifies MNHEY as CDR1 and SVGEGT as CDR2. V lost 5 bases and J lost 7 bases; the stretch between them is 20 bases long. The label giving this sample's time point can be read as: newly diagnosed GD, antithyroid drugs for less than 3 months. RNA was extracted from PBMCs in TRIzol for both TCR sequencing and RNA sequencing. Graves' disease was diagnosed according to American Thyroid Association guidelines. The patients came from an endocrinology department in Xi'an, China. From each patient, 7.5 to 9.5 milliliters of peripheral blood was collected into an EDTA anticoagulant tube. PBMCs were isolated by Ficoll Paque Plus density gradient separation without further T cell sorting. An Agilent 2100 Bioanalyzer and agarose gel were used to assess RNA quality, and a NanoDrop 2000 was used to measure RNA concentration.

These data are also associated with another study on T cells in Graves' hyperthyroidism and ophthalmopathy. The second source states: Graves' hyperthyroidism was defined as stable when no progression to ophthalmopathy occurred over 18 months of follow-up. Hyperthyroidism patients were newly diagnosed, with disease duration under 2 months, and aged 18 to 65 years. Exclusion was applied to patients with uncontrolled infections, other autoimmune diseases, pregnancy or lactation. Diagnoses were based on clinical symptoms, serum thyroxine and TRAb, thyroid ultrasound and orbital computed tomography. A first-round RT-PCR of the TCR CDR3 used the HTBI primer set with the Qiagen OneStep RT-PCR kit. Most expanded thyroid clonotypes (frequency above 0.001) were also detected in blood, a finding suggesting that blood repertoires may reflect thyroid immune responses. Ophthalmopathy was separated from stable hyperthyroidism by a 13 V-J signature model, with approximately 86% sensitivity and 81% to 83% specificity obtained in cross-validation and 80%/75% obtained in testing. During validation, the model predicted progression to ophthalmopathy a median of approximately 6.5 months ahead of onset, with almost 71% sensitivity and 72.22% specificity. A discovery cohort of about 96 patients, about 40 with Graves' ophthalmopathy and under 60 with stable Graves' hyperthyroidism, was used to find distinguishing TCR V-J signatures. Prospective prediction of ophthalmopathy was tested in an independent validation cohort of some 20 hyperthyroidism patients and 15 to 17 patients who later progressed to ophthalmopathy. The 100 or so discovery patients were divided at random into training and test sets in a 7:3 ratio. Thyroid tissue and blood T-cell repertoires from roughly 6 Graves' hyperthyroidism patients were also compared in the study. Once sampling was done, hyperthyroidism patients were given methimazole at a starting dose of 30 mg daily, whereas ophthalmopathy patients were given high-dose intravenous methylprednisolone. Libraries were constructed in a second round of multiplex PCR, after which size selection and purification were carried out. Sequencing of the libraries was done on an Illumina HiSeq2000 using paired-end 100 bp reads. SOAPnuke was used to process the raw data, throwing out any read that contained adapters or uncalled bases, had a mean Phred below 15, or lacked an exact constant-primer or identifier match. COPE v1.2.5 was used to merge high-quality paired reads, and clonotypes were defined as unique nucleotide sequences. MiTCR v1.1 was used to align clonotypes to the IMGT TRBV, TRBD and TRBJ reference segments. The analysis was restricted to V-J combinations with a frequency above 0.0001, which together covered 99% to 99.2% of the repertoires. A TCS score was defined as the ratio of F50 (clonal expansion) to E x V (chaos), with BLOSUM62-based TCRdist applied between CDR3 peptides within each V-J. Welch's t-statistics and random forest reduced 514 V-J features to 13, which were used in a naive Bayes classifier (R e1071). No statistical method was used to fix the sample size in advance, and group allocation was not hidden from the investigators. The paper reports TCR Vbeta CDR3 sequencing of approximately 130 peripheral blood samples: 43 ophthalmopathy, 70 to 85 hyperthyroidism and around 17 progressor patients.

The sequence is built from TRBV6-2 or TRBV6-3 and TRBJ1-2, with the identity of the D gene unclear. This TCR derives from a woman aged 25 to 45 with Graves disease. Donor details come from another sample of the same person, matched by shared clones. Material: peripheral blood mononuclear cells (PBMCs), obtained at new diagnosis, from a patient treated with antithyroid drugs. The nucleotide sequence is TGTGCCAGCAGTGAGTACGACGGCACGACTAGTGGCTACACCTTC. Translated, it gives CASSEYDGTTSGYTF.